The next 23 T cell receptor beta chains were all read from a single sample in a study of blood T cell repertoires in COVID-19. Method: immunoSEQ multiplex PCR; TCRdb's copy keeps in-frame clones and lacks some. The sample shows approximately 490,000 clones, 75% to 90% of them seen only once. The sequenced material came from PBMCs or T cells enriched from blood (not recorded which). Receptor source: a woman younger than 35 who had recovered from COVID-19.

The chain links TRBV19 to TRBJ1-2, with 7 nucleotides matching TRBD1. Germline CDR1 and CDR2: LNHDA and SQIVND (reference sequence). This CDR3 spans 13 amino acids. The junction had 9 bases not matched to a gene; V was cut back by 10 bases and J by 4 bases. The CDR3 DNA reads TGTGCCACGCATTACAGGGGCGGCTATGGCTACACCTTC. Translating gives CATHYRGGYGYTF. Full variable domain (outside the CDR3, taken from reference TRBV19 and TRBJ1-2): DGGITQSPKYLFRKEGQNVTLSCEQNLNHDAMYWYRQDPGQGLRLIYYSQIVNDFQKGDIAEGYSVSREKKESFPLTVTSAQKNPTAFYLCATHYRGGYGYTFGSGTRLTVV.

This clone was recorded only once. This rearrangement joins TRBV30 to TRBJ1-1, with D possibly being TRBD1 (5 bases). The CDR3 runs to 17 residues. Deletions cut 2 bases from V and 1 base from J, with 20 bases between. Germline V gene lookup returns CDR1 GTSNPN and CDR2 SVGIG (reference sequence). CDR3 DNA: TGTGCCTGGAGTCAAACGTCCCCAGGGATGTCGAACACTGAAGCTTTCTTT. Amino acid sequence: CAWSQTSPGMSNTEAFF.

Here the CDR3 reads CASSAQGTNEKLFF. CDR3 DNA sequence: TGCGCCAGCAGCGCCCAGGGGACTAATGAAAAACTGTTTTTT. V usage is TRBV5-1 and J usage is TRBJ1-4; D possibly corresponds to TRBD1 (6 bases). Trimming took 4 bases from V and 2 from J, leaving 9 bases between them. Germline-derived CDR1 and CDR2 are SGHRS and YFSETQ. This CDR3 contains 14 residues.

The CDR3 spells CASSLGLTEAFF. Here the CDR3 DNA reads TGTGCCAGCAGCTTAGGTCTCACTGAAGCTTTCTTT. The rearrangement links TRBV7-9 to TRBJ1-1; no clear D gene. The CDR3 is 12 residues long. Germline V CDR1 and CDR2: SEHNR, FQNEAQ (reference sequence). V lost 1 base and J 4 bases, leaving 4 bases between the germline ends.

This sequence joins TRBV19 and TRBJ1-5; 8 positions match TRBD1. The CDR3 spans 15 residues. Per germline, CDR1 LNHDA and CDR2 SQIVND (reference sequence). With V trimmed by 5 bases and J by 5 bases, 8 bases remained unmatched. The CDR3 loop is CASSATGVTDQPQHF. CDR3 DNA: TGTGCCAGTAGTGCGACAGGGGTTACTGATCAGCCCCAGCATTTT.

Here the CDR3 DNA reads TGTGCCAGCAGCTCTAGCGGGGGGGCCCCCAAAAACATTCAGTACTTC. It is translated as CASSSSGGAPKNIQYF. V gene TRBV7-9 combines with J gene TRBJ2-4; 12 bases fit TRBD2. Looked up from germline, CDR1 is SEHNR and CDR2 is FQNEAQ (reference sequence). The CDR3 runs 16 residues. J lost 2 bases, V lost 4 bases, and 3 bases had no gene match.

The chain employs TRBV10-2 and TRBJ1-2; a possible D gene is TRBD1 (5 bases). Looked up from germline, CDR1 is WSHSY and CDR2 is SAAADI. Trimming cost V 6 bases and J 4 bases, with 12 bases left between them. CDR3 length: 13 residues. CDR3 nucleotides: TGCGCCAGCAGCCCGACGGGGGTCTATGGCTACACCTTC. Its translation is CASSPTGVYGYTF.

The J gene is TRBJ2-3, the V gene TRBV28, with a possible D match to TRBD1 (6 bases). With 5 bases removed from V and 2 bases from J, the gap between germline ends came to 14 bases. Germline CDR1 reads MDHEN; CDR2 reads SYDVKM. The length of the CDR3 is 15 residues. CDR3 nucleotides: TGTGCCAGCAGTACCAGACAGGCCCACACAGATACGCAGTATTTT. Its translation is CASSTRQAHTDTQYF. Drawing the rest from reference TRBV28 and TRBJ2-3, the complete variable domain is DVKVTQSSRYLVKRTGEKVFLECVQDMDHENMFWYRQDPGLGLRLIYFSYDVKMKEKGDIPEGYSVSREKKERFSLILESASTNQTSMYLCASSTRQAHTDTQYFGPGTRLTVL.

V and J are TRBV19 and TRBJ1-1; tentatively, D is TRBD1 (6 bases). The CDR3 runs 16 residues. V lost 6 bases, J lost 1 base, and 18 bases lay in between. Germline CDR1 reads LNHDA; CDR2 reads SQIVND (reference sequence). The DNA for the CDR3 is TGTGCCAGTAGCCCCCGGGTTGGACAGAGGAACACTGAAGCTTTCTTT. Its translation: CASSPRVGQRNTEAFF. Full variable domain (missing parts from reference TRBV19 and TRBJ1-1): DGGITQSPKYLFRKEGQNVTLSCEQNLNHDAMYWYRQDPGQGLRLIYYSQIVNDFQKGDIAEGYSVSREKKESFPLTVTSAQKNPTAFYLCASSPRVGQRNTEAFFGQGTRLTVV.

J is TRBJ1-1 and V is TRBV19; unclear D gene. The CDR3 sequence is 13 residues long. The germline CDR1 and CDR2 sequences are LNHDA and SQIVND (reference sequence). V lost 4 bases and J lost 7, with 13 bases in between. This CDR3 reads CASSSFSGNEAFF. The DNA of the CDR3 is TGTGCCAGTAGTAGCTTTTCGGGAAATGAAGCTTTCTTT.

In its sample, this clone was seen once. V and J are TRBV3-1 (or the pseudogene TRBV3-2) and TRBJ1-2, with 7 bases fitting TRBD1. The trim removed 4 bases at V and 4 bases at J, leaving 3 bases unmatched. This CDR3 is 13 amino acids long. Germline V gives CDR1 LGHDT, CDR2 YNNKEL (reference sequence). The CDR3 loop reads CASSLRDSYGYTF. In nucleotides, the CDR3 is TGTGCCAGCAGCCTTCGGGACAGCTATGGCTACACCTTC.

The V gene is TRBV30, the J gene TRBJ1-5; 9 nucleotides line up with TRBD1. V trimming: 2 bases; J trimming: 1 base; junction bases outside the gene matches: 15. Germline CDR1 reads GTSNPN; CDR2 reads SVGIG (reference sequence). The CDR3 spans 19 residues. CDR3 loop: CAWSLPWDREGGSNQPQHF. The CDR3 DNA reads as TGTGCCTGGAGTCTTCCCTGGGACAGGGAGGGAGGAAGCAATCAGCCCCAGCATTTT. Variable domain in full (rest from reference TRBV30 and TRBJ1-5): SQTIHQWPATLVQPVGSPLSLECTVEGTSNPNLYWYRQAAGRGLQLLFYSVGIGQISSEVPQNLSASRPQDRQFILSSKKLLLSDSGFYLCAWSLPWDREGGSNQPQHFGDGTRLSIL.

The chain links TRBV5-1 to TRBJ2-1; possibly TRBD1 for D (6 bases). The CDR3 sequence is 14 residues long. Germline CDR1 is SGHRS and CDR2 is YFSETQ. V lost 7 bases and J lost 2, with 13 bases in between. This chain's CDR3 is CASALTGTYNEQFF. The CDR3 DNA follows: TGCGCCAGCGCCCTAACAGGGACCTACAATGAGCAGTTCTTC.

This chain uses TRBV20-1 with TRBJ2-7; no definite D call. The length of the CDR3 is 11 residues. With 6 bases removed from V and 2 bases from J, the gap between germline ends came to 8 bases. Germline lookup yields CDR1 DFQATT and CDR2 SNEGSKA (reference sequence). The CDR3 nucleotides read TGCAGTGCCCTTGTAACCTACGAGCAGTACTTC. It specifies CSALVTYEQYF.

Of note for this clone: This specimen includes other DNA sequences encoding the same CDR3. The chain combines TRBV6-5 with TRBJ1-1; D not resolved. Germline V gene lookup returns CDR1 MNHEY and CDR2 SVGAGI. The V and J ends lost 6 bases and 5 bases respectively, with 13 bases between them. The CDR3 is 13 residues long. CDR3 in DNA: TGTGCCAGCAGGGCTGGGCGGGGAACTGAAGCTTTCTTT. Protein product: CASRAGRGTEAFF.

Of note for this clone: Other DNA sequences of this sample code for an identical CDR3. V and J are TRBV5-4 and TRBJ1-2, with a tentative D call TRBD1 (6 bases). Trimming left V 0 bases short and J 6 bases short, with 9 bases between. There are 13 residues in the CDR3. Germline V gene data show CDR1 as SGHNT and CDR2 as YYREEE (reference sequence). The CDR3 DNA reads TGTGCCAGCAGCTTGGACAGGGTGGATGGCTACACCTTC. This encodes CASSLDRVDGYTF.

The rearrangement joins TRBV30 to TRBJ2-7, with 9 bases fitting TRBD1. CDR3 length: 15 residues. From germline, CDR1 is GTSNPN and CDR2 SVGIG (reference sequence). V trimming: 2 bases; J trimming: 3 bases; junction bases outside the gene matches: 8. The CDR3 protein is CAWSPGGQGYYEQYF. The DNA for the CDR3 is TGTGCCTGGAGTCCAGGGGGACAGGGTTACTACGAGCAGTACTTC.

The table lists this clone with a count of one. The chain recombines TRBV7-8 with TRBJ1-2, with a weak D call TRBD1 (6 bases). The V gene lost 3 bases and the J gene lost 8 bases, with 13 bases spanning the gap. CDR1 SGHVS and CDR2 FQNEAQ come from the germline V gene. The CDR3 sequence is 13 residues long. CDR3 protein: CASSFTRTEGYTF. The CDR3 DNA reads TGTGCCAGCAGCTTTACTAGGACAGAGGGCTACACCTTC. The full variable domain, completed using reference TRBV7-8 and TRBJ1-2, is GAGVSQSPRYKVAKRGQDVALRCDPISGHVSLFWYQQALGQGPEFLTYFQNEAQLDKSGLPSDRFFAERPEGSVSTLKIQRTQQEDSAVYLCASSFTRTEGYTFGSGTRLTVV.

This clone was counted once. The V and J genes are TRBV14 and TRBJ1-1; possibly TRBD1 for D (6 bases). CDR1 and CDR2 from the germline V gene are SGHDN and FVKESK. The CDR3 length is 13 residues. Trimming cost V 4 bases and J 4 bases, with 10 bases left between them. This CDR3 reads CASSLGGGTEAFF. The DNA of the CDR3 is TGTGCCAGCAGCCTAGGGGGGGGCACTGAAGCTTTCTTT.

This clone was seen a handful of times. The chain links TRBV7-3 to TRBJ2-4; maybe TRBD2 (5 bases). V lost 8 bases and J lost 0, with 8 bases in between. The CDR3 totals 13 residues. Germline V gives CDR1 SGHTA, CDR2 FQGTGA. CDR3 sequence (DNA): TGTGCCAGCGGAGAGGGAGCCAAAAACATTCAGTACTTC. Its protein product is CASGEGAKNIQYF.

The chain employs TRBV7-2 and TRBJ2-3; D gene ambiguous. CDR3 size: 13 residues. Trimming pared 5 bases from V and 2 bases from J, leaving 8 bases between. CDR1 is SGHTA and CDR2 is FQGNSA in the germline V gene. This chain's CDR3 is CASSQTLTDTQYF. CDR3 coding DNA: TGTGCCAGCAGCCAAACTCTCACAGATACGCAGTATTTT.

The chain joins TRBV9 to TRBJ1-3, with D unclear. V lost 1 base and J 0 bases, leaving 14 bases between the germline ends. Germline lookup yields CDR1 SGDLS and CDR2 YYNGEE. The CDR3 has 17 amino acids. CDR3 amino acids: CASSVNPTTHSGNTIYF. The CDR3 DNA reads TGTGCCAGCAGCGTAAATCCTACCACCCACTCTGGAAACACCATATATTTT.

This clone has more than one count but fewer than ten. This rearrangement joins TRBV3-1 (or the pseudogene TRBV3-2) to TRBJ1-1; D is undetermined. V was trimmed by 0 bases and J by 10 bases, leaving 12 bases between them. CDR1 and CDR2 (germline): LGHDT, YNNKEL (reference sequence). The CDR3 runs to 13 residues. The CDR3 DNA sequence: TGTGCCAGCAGCCAAGATGGAATGGGCGTAGCTTTCTTT. It translates to CASSQDGMGVAFF.